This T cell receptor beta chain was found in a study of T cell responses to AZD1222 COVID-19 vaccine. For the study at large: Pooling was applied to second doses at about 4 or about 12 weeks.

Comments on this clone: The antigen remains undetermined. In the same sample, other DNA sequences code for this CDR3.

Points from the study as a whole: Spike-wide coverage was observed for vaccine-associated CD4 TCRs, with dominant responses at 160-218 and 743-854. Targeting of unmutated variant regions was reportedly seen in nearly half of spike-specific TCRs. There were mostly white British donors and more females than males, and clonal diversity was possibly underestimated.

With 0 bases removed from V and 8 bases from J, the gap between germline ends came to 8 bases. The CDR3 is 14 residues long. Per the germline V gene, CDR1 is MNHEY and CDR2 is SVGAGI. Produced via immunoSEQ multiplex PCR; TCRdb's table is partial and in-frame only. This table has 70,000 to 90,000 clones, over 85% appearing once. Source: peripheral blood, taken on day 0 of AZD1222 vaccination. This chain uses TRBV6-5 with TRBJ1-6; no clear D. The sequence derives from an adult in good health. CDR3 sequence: CASSYSRIDSPLHF. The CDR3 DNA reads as TGTGCCAGCAGTTACTCAAGAATTGATTCACCCCTCCACTTT.